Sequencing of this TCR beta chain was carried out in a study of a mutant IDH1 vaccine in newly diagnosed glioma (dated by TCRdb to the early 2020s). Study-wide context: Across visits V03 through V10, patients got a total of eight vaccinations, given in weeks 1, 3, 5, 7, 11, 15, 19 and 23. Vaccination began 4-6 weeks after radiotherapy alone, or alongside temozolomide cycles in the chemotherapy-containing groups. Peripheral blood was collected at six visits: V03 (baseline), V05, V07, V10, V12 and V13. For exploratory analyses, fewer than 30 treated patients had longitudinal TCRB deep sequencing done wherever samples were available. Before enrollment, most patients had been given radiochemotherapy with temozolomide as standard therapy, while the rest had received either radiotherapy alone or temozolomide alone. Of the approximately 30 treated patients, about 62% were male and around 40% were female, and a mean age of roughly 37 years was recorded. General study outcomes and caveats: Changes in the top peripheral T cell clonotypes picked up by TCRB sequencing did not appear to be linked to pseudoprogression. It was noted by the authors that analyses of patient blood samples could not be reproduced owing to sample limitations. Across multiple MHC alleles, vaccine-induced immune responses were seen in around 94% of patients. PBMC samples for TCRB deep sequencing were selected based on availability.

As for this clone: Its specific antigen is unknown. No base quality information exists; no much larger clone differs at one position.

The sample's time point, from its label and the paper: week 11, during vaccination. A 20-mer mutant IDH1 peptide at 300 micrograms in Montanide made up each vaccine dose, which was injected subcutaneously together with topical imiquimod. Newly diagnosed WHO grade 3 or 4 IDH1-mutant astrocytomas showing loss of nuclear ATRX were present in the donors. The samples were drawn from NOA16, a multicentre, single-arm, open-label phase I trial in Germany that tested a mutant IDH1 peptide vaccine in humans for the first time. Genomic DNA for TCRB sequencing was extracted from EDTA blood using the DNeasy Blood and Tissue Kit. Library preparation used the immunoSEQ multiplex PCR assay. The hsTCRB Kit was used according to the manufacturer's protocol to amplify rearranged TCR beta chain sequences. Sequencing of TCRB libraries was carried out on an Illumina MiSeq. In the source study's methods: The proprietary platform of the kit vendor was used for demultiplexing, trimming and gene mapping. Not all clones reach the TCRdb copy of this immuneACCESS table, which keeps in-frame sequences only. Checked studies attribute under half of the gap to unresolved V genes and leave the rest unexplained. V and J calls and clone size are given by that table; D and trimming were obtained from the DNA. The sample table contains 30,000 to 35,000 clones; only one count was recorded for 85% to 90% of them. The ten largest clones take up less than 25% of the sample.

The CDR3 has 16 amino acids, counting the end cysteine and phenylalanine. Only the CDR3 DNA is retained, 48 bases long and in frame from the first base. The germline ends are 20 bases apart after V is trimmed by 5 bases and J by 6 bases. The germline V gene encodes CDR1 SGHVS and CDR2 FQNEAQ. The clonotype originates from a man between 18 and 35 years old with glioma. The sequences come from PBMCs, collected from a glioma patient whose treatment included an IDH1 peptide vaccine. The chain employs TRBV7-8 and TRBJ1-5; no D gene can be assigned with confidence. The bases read TGTGCCAGCAGCCCCCACCGAGGAGGGATCGGTCAGCCCCAGCATTTT. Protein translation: CASSPHRGGIGQPQHF.